This entry describes one TCR beta chain. Primers for the PCR totalled 60 Vbeta and 13 Jbeta. The method was immunoSEQ multiplex PCR; TCRdb's version includes in-frame clones alone and lacks a portion of them. The data show 200,000 to 250,000 clones, with roughly 88% seen just once and 0.71% held by the top ten. This entry comes from a study of cytomegalovirus exposure and HLA in healthy donors. Germline loops: CDR1 SGHTA, CDR2 FQGNSA. The CDR3 loop spans 16 amino acids. Trimming took 5 bases from V and 0 from J, leaving 14 bases between them. The sequencing sample was made of PBMCs. The receptor was derived from a boy aged 2-9 years in good health and CMV-seronegative. V gene TRBV7-2 combines with J gene TRBJ1-3; D not resolved. Here the CDR3 reads CASSPARGISGNTIYF. CDR3 nucleotide sequence: TGTGCCAGCAGCCCCGCCCGGGGTATCTCTGGAAACACCATATATTTT. Based on the CDR3 plus reference TRBV7-2 and TRBJ1-3, the full variable domain is GAGVSQSPSNKVTEKGKDVELRCDPISGHTALYWYRQSLGQGLEFLIYFQGNSAPDKSGLPSDRFSAERTGGSVSTLTIQRTQQEDSAVYLCASSPARGISGNTIYFGEGSWLTVV.